One and the same sample provided the 21 T cell receptor beta chains below, sequenced in a study of breast tumors, draining lymph nodes, adjacent tissues. TCRdb reprocessed the multiplex PCR reads with MiXCR, giving one entry per CDR3 protein. Of over 150,000 distinct CDR3 sequences in the sample, 25% to 40% are singletons; the top ten hold 4% to 4.5%. Samples came from axillary lymph nodes draining the breast cancer. Specimen: axillary lymph node tissue. Every receptor here comes from a female donor with breast cancer. Some clones in this sample may be carry-over from other donors' samples.

In its sample, this clonotype was seen many times. The chain employs TRBV15 and TRBJ2-7; the D is unclear. The CDR3 is made up of 15 amino acids. CDR1 is LNHNV, CDR2 YYDKDF, per germline (reference sequence). The ends were cut back, 0 bases at V and 2 bases at J, with 11 bases in the middle. CDR3 in DNA: TGTGCCACCAGCAGAGAAAAGGGATACGCCTACGAGCAGTACTTC. This translates into CATSREKGYAYEQYF.

Remarks on this clonotype: A much bigger clone sits one base away, suggesting this may be a read error. A read error is likely, as this CDR3 ends without the conserved phenylalanine or tryptophan. The CDR3 coding sequence is TGTGCCAGCAGCTTTGGGACAGCCGGAAACACCATATATCTT. Amino acids: CASSFGTAGNTIYL. The rearrangement links TRBV3-1 to TRBJ1-3; 7 bases agree with TRBD1. CDR1 LGHDT and CDR2 YNNKEL come from the germline V gene (reference sequence). V trimming: 5 bases; J trimming: 4 bases; junction bases outside the gene matches: 5. The CDR3 extends over 14 amino acids.

The J gene is TRBJ1-1, the V gene TRBV14; a possible D gene is TRBD1 (5 bases). Germline V gene data show CDR1 as SGHDN and CDR2 as FVKESK. V lost 6 bases to trimming and J lost 1 base, with 12 bases between them. The CDR3 has 14 amino acids. CDR3 residues: CASSWGGENTEAFF. CDR3 in DNA: TGTGCCAGCAGTTGGGGAGGGGAGAACACTGAAGCTTTCTTT.

This clonotype was recorded at least ten times. CDR3 sequence reads: CASSLDGGTGANVLTF. As DNA, the CDR3 is TGTGCCAGCAGCTTAGATGGGGGGACTGGGGCCAACGTCCTGACTTTC. The chain is built from TRBV7-2 and TRBJ2-6; possible D gene TRBD2, 6 bases. From germline, CDR1 is SGHTA and CDR2 FQGNSA. The ends were cut back, 1 base at V and 2 bases at J, with 9 bases in the middle. This CDR3 has 16 amino acids.

V usage is TRBV19 and J usage is TRBJ2-4, with D possibly matching TRBD1 (6 bases). V was pared by 4 bases and J by 4 bases, with 14 bases between. The CDR3 runs 15 residues. Germline V gene lookup returns CDR1 LNHDA and CDR2 SQIVND (reference sequence). In DNA form, the CDR3 reads TGTGCCAGTAGTACCAGGCAGGGGATTAAAAACATTCAGTACTTC. It translates to CASSTRQGIKNIQYF. Using reference TRBV19 and TRBJ2-4 for the parts outside the CDR3, the full variable domain is DGGITQSPKYLFRKEGQNVTLSCEQNLNHDAMYWYRQDPGQGLRLIYYSQIVNDFQKGDIAEGYSVSREKKESFPLTVTSAQKNPTAFYLCASSTRQGIKNIQYFGAGTRLSVL.

There are many counts of this clonotype. The chain combines TRBV4-3 with TRBJ1-4; D is ambiguous. V dropped 2 bases and J dropped 5 bases, with 9 bases sitting between them. Germline CDR1 LGHNA, CDR2 YSLEER. The CDR3 has 14 residues. CDR3 nucleotide sequence: TGCGCCAGCAGCCAAAAATCGTTGAATGAAAAACTGTTTTTT. This gives the protein CASSQKSLNEKLFF.

At least ten counts were recorded for this clonotype. This sequence may be a read error, since a much larger clone differs from it by one base. The V and J genes are TRBV7-9 and TRBJ2-5, with 11 nucleotides matching TRBD2. The CDR3 extends over 15 amino acids. Germline V gene sequence: CDR1 SEHNR, CDR2 FQNEAQ (reference sequence). The CDR3 DNA reads TGTGCCAGCAGCATAACTAGCGGGGGAGGCGAGACCCAGCACTTC. The encoded protein is CASSITSGGGETQHF.

This clonotype was seen only a few times. The V gene is TRBV27, the J gene TRBJ2-7, with D perhaps matching TRBD1 or TRBD2 (5 bases each). The germline CDR1 and CDR2 sequences are MNHEY and SMNVEV (reference sequence). This CDR3 is built from 15 residues. V lost 3 bases to trimming and J lost 1 base, with 13 bases between them. CDR3 sequence reads: CASSLAWGSSYEQYF. The CDR3 nucleotides read TGTGCCAGCAGTTTGGCTTGGGGGAGTTCCTACGAGCAGTACTTC.

This clonotype was picked up a small number of times. The chain carries TRBV20-1 and TRBJ1-1; maybe TRBD1 (6 bases). The CDR3 runs 12 residues. The germline gives CDR1 DFQATT, CDR2 SNEGSKA (reference sequence). V was clipped by 3 bases and J by 7 bases, with 12 bases between them. The CDR3 DNA reads TGCAGTGCTAGTCGGGACAAGAATGAAGCTTTCTTT. It yields the protein CSASRDKNEAFF.

This clonotype has ten or more counts. The chain is built from TRBV10-3 and TRBJ2-3; D not certain. Germline CDR1 ENHRY, CDR2 SYGVKD. The CDR3 consists of 13 residues. Trimming took 0 bases from V and 5 from J, leaving 6 bases between them. The CDR3: CAISESRRDTQYF. Written as DNA, the CDR3 is TGTGCCATCAGTGAGTCCCGGAGAGATACGCAGTATTTT.

This clonotype was counted many times. CDR3 bases: TGTGCCAGCAGCGTGGGACTAGCGGGGGGGCCGGGCACCGGGGAGCTGTTTTTT. It yields the protein CASSVGLAGGPGTGELFF. The chain recombines TRBV13 with TRBJ2-2; 16 bases are a match to TRBD2. This CDR3 region has 18 residues. The J segment lost 4 bases and the V segment lost 5 bases, leaving 7 bases of the junction unmatched. Germline CDR1 reads PRHDT; CDR2 reads FYEKMQ (reference sequence).

This clonotype was counted many times. V usage is TRBV7-6 and J usage is TRBJ2-7; tentatively, D is TRBD2 (5 bases). Germline V CDR1 and CDR2: SGHVS, FNYEAQ. The CDR3 is 13 amino acids. Trimming pared 1 base from V and 2 bases from J, leaving 6 bases between. CDR3 residues: CASSLGRAYEQYF. DNA of the CDR3: TGTGCCAGCAGCTTAGGGCGGGCCTACGAGCAGTACTTC. Looking up the rest from reference TRBV7-6 and TRBJ2-7 gives the full variable domain: GAGVSQSPRYKVTKRGQDVALRCDPISGHVSLYWYRQALGQGPEFLTYFNYEAQQDKSGLPNDRFSAERPEGSISTLTIQRTEQRDSAMYRCASSLGRAYEQYFGPGTRLTVT.

This clonotype showed up many times. The chain carries TRBV20-1 and TRBJ2-3, with 11 positions matching TRBD1. The CDR3 length is 14 residues. CDR1 is DFQATT, CDR2 SNEGSKA, per germline (reference sequence). The V and J ends lost 4 bases and 8 bases, in that order; junction bases with no gene match: 8. CDR3 nucleotide sequence: TGCAGTGCTACCCGGGACAGGGGGTTGAGTACGCAGTATTTT. Translation gives CSATRDRGLSTQYF.

On this clonotype itself: A much larger clone lies a single base off, so this may be a read error. The genes are TRBV5-8 and TRBJ2-7; possible D gene TRBD2, 5 bases. The germline V gene encodes CDR1 SGHTS and CDR2 YDEGEE. The V end lost 4 bases, the J end lost 5 bases, and 16 bases lay between the germline ends. The CDR3 covers 14 residues. CDR3 sequence reads: CASSTGLTGHEQYF. CDR3 sequence (DNA): TGTGCCAGCAGCACTGGACTCACTGGCCACGAGCAGTACTTC.

This clonotype was picked up many times. J is TRBJ1-6 and V is TRBV5-1, with D tentatively TRBD1 (5 bases). Germline V gives CDR1 SGHRS, CDR2 YFSETQ. The CDR3 is 14 residues long. V lost 4 bases, J lost 11 bases, and 16 bases lay in between. CDR3 loop: CASSPRDGVAPLHF. Written as DNA, the CDR3 is TGCGCCAGCAGCCCGCGGGACGGTGTGGCACCCCTCCACTTT.

This clonotype has a single count. The chain carries TRBV20-1 and TRBJ1-6; 7 bases line up with TRBD1. Germline V gene lookup returns CDR1 DFQATT and CDR2 SNEGSKA (reference sequence). V shed 6 bases, J shed 11 bases, and the junction held 10 bases outside the gene matches. The CDR3 spans 13 residues. As DNA, the CDR3 is TGCAGTGCCACTGGGACAGTGGATCCACCCCTCCACTTT. Translating gives CSATGTVDPPLHF.

The rearrangement links TRBV18 to TRBJ2-4; D call uncertain. Germline values: CDR1 KGHSH, CDR2 LQKENI. The CDR3 has 11 amino acids. Trimming left V 3 bases short and J 8 bases short, with 5 bases between. CDR3: CASSPRDIQYF. The CDR3 nucleotides read TGTGCCAGCTCACCTCGGGACATTCAGTACTTC.

This clonotype was seen at least ten times. The genes are TRBV27 and TRBJ1-6, with D possibly matching TRBD1 (5 bases). The CDR3 is 14 amino acids. The germline CDR1 and CDR2 sequences are MNHEY and SMNVEV (reference sequence). The ends were cut back, 3 bases at V and 7 bases at J, with 10 bases in the middle. CDR3 residues: CASSFGDSNSPLHF. CDR3 nucleotide sequence: TGTGCCAGCAGTTTCGGAGACAGCAATTCACCCCTCCACTTT.

This clonotype was counted many times. V and J are TRBV30 and TRBJ1-2; 9 bases agree with TRBD1. Germline V lookup: CDR1 GTSNPN, CDR2 SVGIG (reference sequence). After removal of 1 base from V and 10 bases from J, the junction contained 7 bases not matched to a gene. The CDR3 spans 13 residues. The CDR3 region is CAWSAGTGPSYTF. The CDR3 bases are TGTGCCTGGAGTGCCGGGACAGGGCCCTCCTACACCTTC.

This clonotype was detected many times. The chain employs TRBV2 and TRBJ2-5; D unresolved. Between the trimmed V and J ends, which lost 10 bases and 3 bases, there was a span of 9 bases. From germline, CDR1 is SNHLY and CDR2 FYNNEI. The CDR3 loop spans 11 amino acids. The CDR3 nucleotides read TGTGCCATCCAATTGGAAGAGACCCAGTACTTC. Protein: CAIQLEETQYF. The full variable domain, with the rest looked up from reference TRBV2 and TRBJ2-5, is EPEVTQTPSHQVTQMGQEVILRCVPISNHLYFYWYRQILGQKVEFLVSFYNNEISEKSEIFDDQFSVERPDGSNFTLKIRSTKLEDSAMYFCAIQLEETQYFGPGTRLLVL.

V is TRBV29-1 and J is TRBJ1-1; D is ambiguous. This CDR3 is built from 12 residues. Trimming cost V 4 bases and J 7 bases, with 13 bases left between them. Germline CDR1 and CDR2: SQVTM and ANQGSEA. In nucleotides, the CDR3 is TGCAGCGTTGGTGGGTCCGGTGGTGAAGCTTTCTTT. It encodes CSVGGSGGEAFF.